These T cell receptor beta chains were read from a single sample in a study of PD-L1 blockade in urothelial cancer. TCRdb keeps only in-frame clones here, not all; method: immunoSEQ multiplex PCR. Of 70,000 to 75,000 clones in the sample, approximately 91% were seen once. The material was PBMCs, obtained around atezolizumab (anti-PD-L1) treatment. These TCRs come from a man in his 60s with urothelial cancer. CDR3s include the opening cysteine and the closing phenylalanine or tryptophan. D genes are given only for firm matches. Size is stated for part of the rows, as once, few or many counts, or as a class when the clone is expanded.

CDR3aa,CDR3nt,v_gene,j_gene,d_gene,abundance
CASSYSMGGYEQYF,TGTGCCAGCAGTTACTCGATGGGGGGCTACGAGCAGTACTTC,TRBV6-6,TRBJ2-7,NA,NA
CASSSTSGGEETQYF,TGTGCCAGCAGCTCGACTAGCGGAGGGGAAGAGACCCAGTACTTC,TRBV7-9,TRBJ2-5,TRBD2,once
CVVRRSGSYEQYF,TGTGTCGTACGACGGAGCGGCTCCTACGAGCAGTACTTC,TRBV7-6,TRBJ2-7,NA,NA
CASSSGTGSSGANVLTF,TGTGCCAGCAGCTCCGGGACAGGAAGCTCTGGGGCCAACGTCCTGACTTTC,TRBV5-8,TRBJ2-6,TRBD1,NA
CAWSVHNEQYF,TGTGCCTGGAGTGTACACAACGAGCAGTACTTC,TRBV30,TRBJ2-7,NA,NA
CASSRLDGATQYF,TGTGCCAGCAGCCGACTAGATGGGGCGACCCAGTACTTC,TRBV7-9,TRBJ2-5,NA,NA
CASRRAARTGELFF,TGTGCCAGCAGGCGGGCAGCCAGGACCGGGGAGCTGTTTTTT,TRBV6-5,TRBJ2-2,NA,NA
CASSPPERRETQYF,TGTGCCAGCTCACCACCGGAGCGGCGTGAGACCCAGTACTTC,TRBV18,TRBJ2-5,NA,NA
CASSQDIRTVSYEQYF,TGCGCCAGCAGCCAAGATATTAGGACAGTCTCCTACGAGCAGTACTTC,TRBV4-3,TRBJ2-7,NA,NA
CASSLRRLGSTGELFF,TGTGCCAGCAGCTTACGACGCCTCGGGAGCACCGGGGAGCTGTTTTTT,TRBV13,TRBJ2-2,NA,NA
CASSLGLGGSYEQYF,TGTGCCAGCAGCTTAGGCTTGGGGGGGTCCTACGAGCAGTACTTC,TRBV13,TRBJ2-7,TRBD2,NA
CAISETGGTEAFF,TGTGCCATCAGTGAGACAGGGGGCACTGAAGCTTTCTTT,TRBV10-3,TRBJ1-1,TRBD1,NA
CATRGGGYEQYF,TGTGCCACCCGGGGCGGGGGATACGAGCAGTACTTC,TRBV30,TRBJ2-7,TRBD2,NA
CAWRNTGTGVNYGYTF,TGTGCCTGGAGGAATACCGGGACAGGCGTCAACTATGGCTACACCTTC,TRBV30,TRBJ1-2,TRBD1,NA
CASSRDSSGNTIYF,TGTGCCAGCAGTCGGGACAGCTCTGGAAACACCATATATTTT,TRBV2,TRBJ1-3,TRBD1,few
CASSLLANSGNTIYF,TGTGCCAGCAGTTTATTAGCTAACTCTGGAAACACCATATATTTT,TRBV28,TRBJ1-3,NA,once
CASRVLGQGAGANVLTF,TGTGCCAGCAGGGTCCTGGGCCAGGGGGCTGGGGCCAACGTCCTGACTTTC,TRBV2,TRBJ2-6,TRBD1,NA
CASSPTGSSYEQYF,TGTGCCAGCTCACCAACGGGGAGCTCCTACGAGCAGTACTTC,TRBV18,TRBJ2-7,NA,NA
CASSQDREDEQFF,TGCGCCAGCAGCCAGGACAGGGAAGATGAGCAGTTCTTC,TRBV5-1,TRBJ2-1,TRBD1,NA
CSARAGPEQFF,TGCAGTGCTCGCGCGGGACCCGAGCAGTTCTTC,TRBV20-1,TRBJ2-1,NA,NA
CASSPWTGEQTQYF,TGCGCCAGCAGCCCCTGGACAGGGGAACAGACCCAGTACTTC,TRBV5-1,TRBJ2-5,TRBD1,NA
CASSLFETGSGEQYF,TGTGCCAGCAGTTTATTCGAGACAGGGTCCGGCGAGCAGTACTTC,TRBV28,TRBJ2-7,TRBD1,NA
CASSLGVTGTSTDTQYF,TGTGCCAGCAGCTTGGGCGTGACAGGGACTAGCACAGATACGCAGTATTTT,TRBV5-5,TRBJ2-3,NA,NA
CASSQLAGVQETQYF,TGCGCCAGCAGCCAACTAGCGGGGGTTCAAGAGACCCAGTACTTC,TRBV4-1,TRBJ2-5,TRBD2,NA
CASSLQAAQETQYF,TGTGCCAGCAGCTTACAAGCGGCCCAAGAGACCCAGTACTTC,TRBV7-8,TRBJ2-5,NA,NA
CASSQAPQRNYEQYF,TGCGCCAGCAGCCAAGCCCCACAGAGAAACTACGAGCAGTACTTC,TRBV4-1,TRBJ2-7,NA,NA
CASSSGTGPRKTQYF,TGTGCCAGCAGCTCCGGGACAGGGCCTCGCAAGACCCAGTACTTC,TRBV6-5,TRBJ2-5,TRBD1,NA
CASSWLAAGHQETQYF,TGTGCCAGCAGCTGGCTTGCAGCGGGACACCAAGAGACCCAGTACTTC,TRBV5-4,TRBJ2-5,TRBD2,once
CAISEPGLAGNGQFF,TGTGCCATCAGTGAACCGGGACTAGCGGGGAATGGGCAGTTCTTC,TRBV10-3,TRBJ2-1,TRBD2,NA
CASSLSRTPNTGELFF,TGCGCCAGCAGCTTGTCCCGGACTCCGAACACCGGGGAGCTGTTTTTT,TRBV5-1,TRBJ2-2,NA,NA
CASMRNPGELFF,TGTGCCAGCATGAGGAATCCCGGGGAGCTGTTTTTT,TRBV2,TRBJ2-2,NA,NA
CASSPLRDTSYNSPLHF,TGTGCCAGCAGCCCCCTGAGGGACACCTCCTATAATTCACCCCTCCACTTT,TRBV27,TRBJ1-6,NA,NA
CASSSQTSGSRQETQYF,TGTGCCAGCAGCTCCCAGACTAGCGGGAGTCGGCAAGAGACCCAGTACTTC,TRBV13,TRBJ2-5,TRBD2,NA
CASSSPGQGAGGYTF,TGTGCCAGCAGCAGCCCGGGACAGGGGGCAGGTGGCTACACCTTC,TRBV2,TRBJ1-2,TRBD1,NA
CSVEEATGGRETQYF,TGCAGCGTTGAAGAAGCAACAGGGGGAAGGGAGACCCAGTACTTC,TRBV29-1,TRBJ2-5,TRBD1,NA
CASSQGQVYEQYF,TGTGCCAGCAGCCAGGGACAGGTGTACGAGCAGTACTTC,TRBV5-8,TRBJ2-7,TRBD1,NA
CASSEAGVSYNEQFF,TGTGCCAGCAGTGAGGCAGGGGTGAGCTACAATGAGCAGTTCTTC,TRBV2,TRBJ2-1,NA,NA
CASRLVPGWTEAFF,TGTGCAAGTCGCTTAGTTCCGGGTTGGACTGAAGCTTTCTTT,TRBV12-2,TRBJ1-1,NA,NA
CATSRDLPGQTEAFF,TGTGCCACCAGCAGAGATTTACCGGGACAAACTGAAGCTTTCTTT,TRBV15,TRBJ1-1,NA,NA
CASSLDRGYYGYTF,TGTGCCAGCAGCTTGGACAGGGGTTACTATGGCTACACCTTC,TRBV5-6,TRBJ1-2,TRBD1,NA
CAWSVSGLPSTQYF,TGTGCCTGGAGTGTAAGTGGACTGCCCTCGACCCAGTACTTC,TRBV30,TRBJ2-5,NA,NA
CASSQPRPTGELFF,TGCGCCAGCAGTCAACCCAGGCCCACCGGGGAGCTGTTTTTT,TRBV23-1,TRBJ2-2,NA,NA
CAISVDGQETQYF,TGTGCCATCAGTGTTGACGGGCAAGAGACCCAGTACTTC,TRBV10-3,TRBJ2-5,NA,NA
CASSLEGQGEAFF,TGCGCCAGCAGCTTGGAGGGACAAGGGGAAGCTTTCTTT,TRBV5-1,TRBJ1-1,NA,NA
CASSEARGGNQPQHF,TGTGCCAGCAGTGAAGCACGGGGGGGTAATCAGCCCCAGCATTTT,TRBV6-1,TRBJ1-5,NA,NA
CASSMEGRNYGYTF,TGTGCCAGTAGTATGGAGGGCAGGAACTATGGCTACACCTTC,TRBV19,TRBJ1-2,NA,NA
CAWSVGLAGGRQFF,TGTGCCTGGAGTGTCGGACTAGCGGGGGGGCGTCAGTTCTTC,TRBV30,TRBJ2-1,TRBD2,NA
CASSPSVGVRNTEAFF,TGTGCCAGCTCACCATCTGTCGGTGTCCGGAACACTGAAGCTTTCTTT,TRBV18,TRBJ1-1,NA,few
CASSEGVDTQYF,TGTGCCAGCAGTGAAGGCGTAGATACGCAGTATTTT,TRBV2,TRBJ2-3,NA,NA
CASNPSRDHNEQFF,TGTGCCAGTAACCCGAGCAGGGATCACAATGAGCAGTTCTTC,TRBV19,TRBJ2-1,NA,NA
CASSLAAFRGTGNYNEQFF,TGTGCCAGCAGCTTAGCAGCTTTTAGGGGGACAGGGAACTACAATGAGCAGTTCTTC,TRBV7-6,TRBJ2-1,TRBD1,NA
CASSPGQGSSYEQYF,TGTGCCAGCAGTCCTGGACAGGGGAGCTCCTACGAGCAGTACTTC,TRBV7-9,TRBJ2-7,TRBD1,NA
CASSPQGRNEKLFF,TGTGCCAGTAGCCCACAGGGGAGAAATGAAAAACTGTTTTTT,TRBV19,TRBJ1-4,TRBD1,NA
CASSLSLGSQETQYF,TGTGCCAGCAGCCTTAGTTTAGGGAGCCAAGAGACCCAGTACTTC,TRBV4-2,TRBJ2-5,NA,NA
CASSFSGWPYNEQFF,TGTGCCAGCAGCTTTAGCGGGTGGCCCTACAATGAGCAGTTCTTC,TRBV5-6,TRBJ2-1,TRBD2,NA